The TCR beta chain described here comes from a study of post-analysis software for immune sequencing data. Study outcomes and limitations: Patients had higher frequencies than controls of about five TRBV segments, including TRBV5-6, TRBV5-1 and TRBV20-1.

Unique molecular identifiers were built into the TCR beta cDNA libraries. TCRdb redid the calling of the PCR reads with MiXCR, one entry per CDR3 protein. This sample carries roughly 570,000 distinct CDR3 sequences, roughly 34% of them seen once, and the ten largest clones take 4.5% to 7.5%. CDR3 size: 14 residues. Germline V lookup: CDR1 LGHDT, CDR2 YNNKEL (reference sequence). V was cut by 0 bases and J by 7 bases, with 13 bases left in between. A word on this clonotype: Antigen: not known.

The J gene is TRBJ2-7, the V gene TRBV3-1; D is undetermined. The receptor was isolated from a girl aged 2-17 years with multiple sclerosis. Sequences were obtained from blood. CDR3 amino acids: CASSQDLGAWEQYF. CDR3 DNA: TGTGCCAGCAGCCAAGATCTTGGAGCTTGGGAGCAGTACTTC.